This T cell receptor beta chain is drawn from a study of T cells after yellow fever vaccination. About the study: Fractions of limited cellularity were prepared by means of SMART-Seq v4 Ultra Low Input. Study-wide findings and caveats: From the bulk population, abundant clonotypes could contaminate and appear within FACS-sorted repertoires.

This clonotype came up many times. Its cognate antigen is unknown. From germline, CDR1 is LGHNA and CDR2 YSLEER. This CDR3 is 15 amino acids long. V shed 4 bases and J shed 5 bases, with 12 bases lying between them. 5'RACE template switching generated TCR cDNA, adding a universal primer site and UMIs. MiXCR was run by TCRdb on the 5' RACE reads, yielding one entry per CDR3 protein. The table shows around 72,000 distinct CDR3 sequences, with around 7% occurring only once. The chain links TRBV4-3 to TRBJ1-6, with D tentatively TRBD1 (5 bases). The specimen comprised CD8+ T cells sorted from PBMCs, sampled 10 days after the first yellow fever vaccination. The TCR was taken from a man younger than 30 who received the YFV17D yellow fever vaccine. CDR3 loop: CASSRTGLDNSPLHF. CDR3 DNA: TGCGCCAGCAGCCGCACAGGATTAGATAATTCACCCCTCCACTTT.